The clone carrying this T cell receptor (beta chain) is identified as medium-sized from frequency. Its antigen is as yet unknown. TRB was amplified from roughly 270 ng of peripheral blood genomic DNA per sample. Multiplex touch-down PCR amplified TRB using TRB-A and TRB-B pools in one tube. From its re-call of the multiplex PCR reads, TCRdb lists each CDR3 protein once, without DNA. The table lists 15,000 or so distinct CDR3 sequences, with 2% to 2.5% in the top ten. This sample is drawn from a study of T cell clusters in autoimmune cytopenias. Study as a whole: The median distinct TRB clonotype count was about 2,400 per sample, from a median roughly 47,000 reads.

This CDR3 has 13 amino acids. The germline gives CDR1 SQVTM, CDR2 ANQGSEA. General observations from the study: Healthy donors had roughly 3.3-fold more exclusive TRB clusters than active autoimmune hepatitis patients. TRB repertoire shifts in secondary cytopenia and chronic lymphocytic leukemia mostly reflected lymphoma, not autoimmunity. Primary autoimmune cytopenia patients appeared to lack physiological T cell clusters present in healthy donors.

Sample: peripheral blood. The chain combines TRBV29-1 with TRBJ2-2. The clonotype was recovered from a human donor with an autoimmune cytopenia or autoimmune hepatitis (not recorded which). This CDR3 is CSVVRSYTGELFF.